The clone carrying this TCR beta chain was counted a single time. The antigen is unknown. The source of the sample is a study of OX40 agonist ivuxolimab in advanced cancers. Study-wide results and limits: Clones of CD4+ and CD8+ blood T cells grew by week 6 at doses of 0.1 to 3.0 mg/kg.

Profiled with immunoSEQ multiplex PCR; TCRdb holds only in-frame clones, not every one. The sample yields some 100,000 clones, about four fifths seen once. CDR3 size: 15 residues. Trimming shortened V by 1 base and J by 4 bases, and 12 bases separated the two germline ends. Germline CDR1 and CDR2: SGHTS and YDEGEE. This receptor was identified in an adult with an advanced solid tumor such as melanoma, head and neck, liver or kidney cancer. The source material was CD4+ or CD8+ T cells sorted from blood, sampled in a trial of the OX40 agonist ivuxolimab. The chain links TRBV5-8 to TRBJ1-5, with a possible D match to TRBD1 (5 bases). CDR3 residues: CASSLLIGGNQPQHF. CDR3 bases: TGTGCCAGCAGCTTGTTAATCGGGGGTAATCAGCCCCAGCATTTT.